This T cell receptor beta chain appears in the sequencing data of a study of blood T cells in healthy people across ages. Study conclusions and caveats: No conclusive comparison of naive versus antigen-experienced cells was possible with unsorted PBMCs. In long-lived donors, naive CD4+ cell counts and diversity exceeded those of aged donors.

This clonotype has a handful of counts. Its antigen is undetermined. The CDR3 covers 14 residues. The V and J ends lost 2 bases and 4 bases respectively, with 11 bases between them. Isolated PBMCs totaled at least 6.5 million in each sample. The authors ran a second PCR of about 7 to 11 cycles using a sample-barcoded 5' primer and a J-beta primer mix. Carrying 12 random nucleotides, a template-switch adaptor labeled each individual cDNA molecule. TCRdb reanalysed the 5' RACE reads using MiXCR and keeps one entry per CDR3 protein. Among some 1.5 million distinct CDR3 sequences listed, about 28% were seen once.

The V gene is TRBV12-3 or TRBV12-4, the J gene TRBJ1-2; D is uncertain. The sequenced sample was blood. The TCR comes from a woman between 25 and 40 years old in good health. For the CDR3, the DNA is TGTGCCAGCAGTTTACGTTACGGTCGCTATGGCTACACCTTC. Amino acids: CASSLRYGRYGYTF.